These T cell receptor beta chains were read from a single sample in a study of blood T cell repertoires in COVID-19. Clones were read by immunoSEQ multiplex PCR, and TCRdb kept only the in-frame ones, dropping some. Here the sample spans around 100,000 clones, more than 85% being singletons. The sequenced material came from peripheral blood. The receptors come from a human donor in a cohort sampled during active COVID-19. Both conserved end residues are part of each CDR3. A D gene is named only where the DNA matches it firmly. A row's size may be missing; if present it is once, few, many or a size class.

clone size,V gene,J gene,D gene,CDR3 protein,CDR3 DNA
-,TRBV28,TRBJ2-1,TRBD2,CASTPAVSGRAREQFF,TGTGCCAGCACCCCTGCGGTAAGCGGGAGGGCCCGGGAGCAGTTCTTC
-,TRBV7-9,TRBJ1-4,TRBD1,CASSNPNRGLHEKLFF,TGTGCCAGCAGTAACCCTAACAGGGGGCTTCATGAAAAACTGTTTTTT
-,TRBV19,TRBJ1-2,TRBD1,CASRKQGADGYTF,TGTGCCAGTAGGAAACAGGGGGCGGATGGCTACACCTTC
-,TRBV7-2,TRBJ2-7,TRBD2,CASSFLAGYYEQYF,TGTGCCAGCAGCTTCCTAGCGGGATACTACGAGCAGTACTTC
-,TRBV5-1,TRBJ2-2,TRBD2,CASKASGRPGELFF,TGCGCCAGCAAAGCTAGCGGGAGACCCGGGGAGCTGTTTTTT
-,TRBV6-5,TRBJ2-2,TRBD2,CASSYSFGGGTGELFF,TGTGCTAGCAGTTATTCCTTCGGCGGGGGGACCGGGGAGCTGTTTTTT
-,TRBV7-2,TRBJ2-1,-,CASSPDLREREQFF,TGTGCCAGCAGCCCCGACCTACGGGAGAGAGAGCAGTTCTTC
-,TRBV5-4,TRBJ1-2,-,CASSLGGGYTF,TGTGCCAGCAGCTTGGGGGGCGGCTACACCTTC
few,TRBV28,TRBJ1-5,-,CASSPGQFNQPQHF,TGTGCCAGCAGTCCCGGACAGTTTAATCAGCCCCAGCATTTT
-,TRBV7-9,TRBJ2-2,-,CASSSNTNTGELFF,TGTGCCAGCAGCTCCAACACGAACACCGGGGAGCTGTTTTTT
-,TRBV27,TRBJ2-7,TRBD2,CASSSRGSHYEQYF,TGTGCCAGCAGTTCCCGCGGGAGTCACTACGAGCAGTACTTC
-,TRBV18,TRBJ1-3,-,CASSPLDSSGNTIYF,TGTGCCAGCTCACCCTTAGACAGCTCTGGAAACACCATATATTTT
-,TRBV14,TRBJ1-3,TRBD1,CASSRGTATGNTIYF,TGTGCCAGCAGCCGTGGGACAGCTACTGGAAACACCATATATTTT
-,TRBV25-1,TRBJ1-2,TRBD1,CASSAWRDRGRLCGYTF,TGTGCCAGCAGTGCGTGGAGGGACAGGGGGCGCCTCTGTGGCTACACCTTC
-,TRBV6-5,TRBJ2-2,-,CASSYSAGVVTGELFF,TGTGCCAGCAGTTACTCGGCAGGGGTGGTAACCGGGGAGCTGTTTTTT
once,TRBV20-1,TRBJ1-5,TRBD1,CSARGRDSKYSNQPQHF,TGCAGTGCTCGTGGCCGGGACAGCAAGTATAGCAATCAGCCCCAGCATTTT
-,TRBV27,TRBJ1-6,TRBD1,CASSLQGQGGSPLHF,TGTGCCAGCAGTTTACAAGGACAGGGCGGATCACCCCTCCACTTT
-,TRBV6-5,TRBJ1-3,-,CASRPTGIAGNTIYF,TGTGCCAGCAGGCCCACAGGGATCGCTGGAAACACCATATATTTT
-,TRBV4-2,TRBJ2-2,-,CASSQPDRAGELFF,TGTGCCAGCAGCCAGCCGGACAGAGCCGGGGAGCTGTTTTTT
-,TRBV18,TRBJ1-1,TRBD1,CASSPQTGGGALNTEAFF,TGTGCCAGCTCACCACAGACAGGGGGCGGGGCCCTGAACACTGAAGCTTTCTTT
-,TRBV28,TRBJ2-7,TRBD1,CASSDLPPDRVSYEQYF,TGTGCCAGCAGTGACTTACCCCCGGACAGGGTAAGCTACGAGCAGTACTTC
-,TRBV5-8,TRBJ1-1,TRBD1,CASSYQTGGTEAFF,TGTGCCAGCAGCTATCAGACAGGGGGAACTGAAGCTTTCTTT
-,TRBV7-9,TRBJ2-1,TRBD2,CASSYSGLAGGHGSYEQFF,TGTGCCAGCAGCTACTCGGGACTAGCGGGAGGGCACGGTAGCTATGAGCAGTTCTTC
-,TRBV27,TRBJ2-7,-,CASSLSFSYEQYF,TGTGCCAGCAGTTTGTCTTTCTCCTACGAGCAGTACTTC
once,TRBV19,TRBJ1-6,TRBD1,CASSARDRILF,TGTGCCAGTAGTGCCCGGGACAGAATACTCTTT
-,TRBV4-1,TRBJ2-7,-,CASSQEGRPEYEQYF,TGCGCCAGCAGCCAAGAGGGGCGCCCAGAATACGAGCAGTACTTC
-,TRBV30,TRBJ1-2,TRBD1,CAWSVWRTQGITF,TGTGCCTGGAGTGTATGGCGGACACAGGGGATAACCTTC
-,TRBV9,TRBJ2-5,-,CASSPPNTGTQYF,TGTGCCAGCAGCCCACCAAATACGGGGACCCAGTACTTC
few,TRBV19,TRBJ2-7,TRBD1,CASAGWDSFTFEYF,TGTGCCAGTGCCGGCTGGGACAGCTTTACGTTCGAGTACTTC
-,TRBV19,TRBJ2-7,-,CASSGLSSYEQYF,TGTGCCAGTAGCGGACTCAGCTCCTACGAGCAGTACTTC
-,TRBV4-2,TRBJ2-3,TRBD2,CASSQRVERGISTDTQYF,TGTGCCAGCAGCCAAAGGGTTGAGCGGGGGATAAGCACAGATACGCAGTATTTT
-,TRBV5-3,TRBJ1-5,TRBD1,CARSSDRGDSQPQHF,TGTGCCAGAAGTTCGGACAGGGGAGATAGTCAGCCCCAGCATTTT
-,TRBV19,TRBJ2-5,TRBD2,CASGTSGGQETQYF,TGTGCCAGCGGGACTAGCGGGGGCCAAGAGACCCAGTACTTC
-,TRBV14,TRBJ1-2,-,CASSQEPGGIAGGYTF,TGTGCCAGCAGCCAAGAACCCGGCGGGATAGCGGGAGGCTACACCTTC
-,TRBV30,TRBJ1-2,-,CAWSVDSNYGYTF,TGTGCCTGGAGTGTAGACAGTAACTATGGCTACACCTTC
-,TRBV28,TRBJ2-5,TRBD2,CASRWTRSKETQYF,TGTGCCAGCAGATGGACTAGGAGCAAAGAGACCCAGTACTTC
-,TRBV6-1,TRBJ1-4,-,CASSDRTTNEKLFF,TGTGCCAGCAGTGACAGAACAACTAATGAAAAACTGTTTTTT
-,TRBV7-9,TRBJ2-5,TRBD2,CASSFGTSGQETQYF,TGTGCCAGCAGCTTCGGGACTAGCGGTCAAGAGACCCAGTACTTC
-,TRBV4-2,TRBJ2-3,TRBD2,CASSQAAGGQATQYF,TGTGCCAGCAGCCAAGCTGCGGGAGGGCAGGCTACGCAGTATTTT
once,TRBV27,TRBJ1-1,-,CASSFGTPNTEAFF,TGTGCCAGCAGTTTTGGGACACCCAACACTGAAGCTTTCTTT
-,TRBV7-9,TRBJ1-5,TRBD1,CASSPTGDNYQPQHF,TGTGCCAGCAGCCCGACAGGGGACAATTATCAGCCCCAGCATTTT
-,TRBV30,TRBJ2-5,-,CAWSVHHGTVGGETQYF,TGTGCCTGGAGTGTACATCACGGGACGGTGGGGGGAGAGACCCAGTACTTC
-,TRBV6-6,TRBJ1-6,TRBD1,CASTLTGALGSPLHF,TGTGCCAGCACCTTAACAGGGGCGCTCGGTTCACCCCTCCACTTT
-,TRBV6-5,TRBJ2-7,TRBD2,CASPATSGTRYEQYF,TGTGCCAGCCCCGCGACTAGCGGGACTCGATACGAGCAGTACTTC
-,TRBV30,TRBJ1-2,TRBD1,CAWGDRTNGYTF,TGTGCCTGGGGGGACAGGACAAATGGCTACACCTTC
-,TRBV7-6,TRBJ2-3,-,CASSLTPGAPTDTQYF,TGTGCCAGCAGCTTAACCCCGGGAGCGCCCACAGATACGCAGTATTTT
-,TRBV19,TRBJ1-1,-,CASSMGSNTEAFF,TGTGCCAGTAGTATGGGCTCTAACACTGAAGCTTTCTTT
-,TRBV7-8,TRBJ1-1,-,CASSADYRDTEAFF,TGTGCCAGCAGCGCTGACTACAGGGATACTGAAGCTTTCTTT